Presented here are 17 T cell receptor beta chains from one specimen sequenced in a study of blood T cell repertoires in COVID-19. Assay: immunoSEQ multiplex PCR; the TCRdb copy retains only in-frame clones and omits some. The sample contains around 190,000 clones, around 80% of which appear only once. Sequences were obtained from peripheral blood. The source is a woman in her fifties or sixties with acute or convalescent COVID-19.

CDR3 nucleotides: TGTGCCAGCAGTTTATTTGGACTAGCGGGAGACGAGCAGTACTTC. Amino acids: CASSLFGLAGDEQYF. The rearrangement joins TRBV27 to TRBJ2-7; 13 bases line up with TRBD2. The V gene end was trimmed by 1 base and the J gene end by 5 bases; junction bases not matched to a gene: 2. Germline V gene data show CDR1 as MNHEY and CDR2 as SMNVEV (reference sequence). The CDR3 extends over 15 amino acids.

V and J are TRBV24-1 and TRBJ2-1; 11 nucleotides line up with TRBD1. Losses at the gene ends were 3 bases for V and 7 bases for J; bases not matched to a gene: 4. Per germline, CDR1 KGHDR and CDR2 SFDVKD. The CDR3 runs 15 residues. CDR3 DNA: TGTGCCACCAGTGATAGAGGGACAGGGGGAAATGAGCAGTTCTTC. It specifies CATSDRGTGGNEQFF.

The chain is built from TRBV3-1 (or the pseudogene TRBV3-2) and TRBJ2-5; perhaps TRBD2 as D (6 bases). Germline assignment: CDR1 LGHDT and CDR2 YNNKEL (reference sequence). This CDR3 region has 13 residues. Trimming removed 4 bases at V and 5 bases at J, with 11 bases between. CDR3 DNA: TGTGCCAGCAGCCCGAGGGAGGTGGAGACCCAGTACTTC. It specifies CASSPREVETQYF.

This chain joins TRBV2 and TRBJ2-5; D not certain. This CDR3 region has 14 residues. Between the trimmed V and J ends, which lost 7 bases and 1 base, there was a span of 13 bases. The V gene's germline CDR1 is SNHLY and CDR2 FYNNEI. Here the CDR3 DNA reads TGTGCCAGCACCGAAAGTCGGTTCCAAGAGACCCAGTACTTC. Amino acid sequence: CASTESRFQETQYF. The full variable domain, its missing parts supplied by reference TRBV2 and TRBJ2-5, is EPEVTQTPSHQVTQMGQEVILRCVPISNHLYFYWYRQILGQKVEFLVSFYNNEISEKSEIFDDQFSVERPDGSNFTLKIRSTKLEDSAMYFCASTESRFQETQYFGPGTRLLVL.

V is TRBV7-2 and J is TRBJ2-4; D is perhaps TRBD2 (6 bases). The CDR3 covers 15 residues. Germline lookup yields CDR1 SGHTA and CDR2 FQGNSA. Trimming removed 3 bases at V and 1 base at J, with 10 bases between. CDR3: CASSLEGGAKNIQYF. The CDR3 region has the DNA TGTGCCAGCAGCTTGGAGGGTGGGGCCAAAAACATTCAGTACTTC.

The chain has TRBV6-5 and TRBJ1-4, with 7 bases that match TRBD1. V gave up 5 bases and J gave up 7 bases; unmatched junction bases: 10. Germline CDR1 and CDR2: MNHEY and SVGAGI. The CDR3 consists of 15 residues. The CDR3: CASSPEGGGGEKLFF. The CDR3, as DNA: TGTGCCAGCAGTCCTGAAGGGGGCGGAGGTGAAAAACTGTTTTTT.

The CDR3 protein is CSASRLAGDGYEQYF. The CDR3 DNA sequence: TGCAGTGCTAGTAGACTAGCGGGGGACGGCTACGAGCAGTACTTC. The V gene is TRBV20-1, the J gene TRBJ2-7; 12 positions match TRBD2. Germline loops: CDR1 DFQATT, CDR2 SNEGSKA (reference sequence). The CDR3 sequence is 15 residues long. The ends lost 3 bases at V and 3 bases at J; junction bases unmatched: 6.

The chain is built from TRBV24-1 and TRBJ1-2; D unclear. Trimming took off 4 bases at V and 3 bases at J, with 14 bases between the two ends. Per germline, CDR1 KGHDR and CDR2 SFDVKD. The CDR3 runs to 15 residues. CDR3 sequence (DNA): TGTGCCACCAGTGACCCCGGGAGGGCCGACTATGGCTACACCTTC. This encodes CATSDPGRADYGYTF.

This chain connects TRBV7-2 to TRBJ2-7, with D tentatively TRBD2 (5 bases). Germline loops: CDR1 SGHTA, CDR2 FQGNSA. V was shortened by 0 bases and J by 4 bases, with 10 bases between the two germline ends. This CDR3 has 14 amino acids. The CDR3 DNA reads as TGTGCCAGCAGCTTAGCCGGGGTCGATTACGAGCAGTACTTC. It yields the protein CASSLAGVDYEQYF.

The chain recombines TRBV6-1 with TRBJ1-5; D unclear. Germline V gene lookup returns CDR1 MNHNS and CDR2 SASEGT. The CDR3 sequence is 17 residues long. The ends were cut back, 2 bases at V and 4 bases at J, with 18 bases in the middle. This chain's CDR3 is CASSEIAGGYGNQPQHF. DNA for the CDR3: TGTGCCAGCAGTGAAATAGCGGGAGGGTATGGGAATCAGCCCCAGCATTTT.

The chain has TRBV4-3 and TRBJ2-7; TRBD1 is a possible D gene (6 bases). The V and J ends lost 2 bases and 3 bases respectively, with 14 bases between them. The length of the CDR3 is 15 residues. Germline CDR1 reads LGHNA; CDR2 reads YSLEER. The CDR3 nucleotides read TGCGCCAGCAGCCAAAAAAGGGGGATTAACTACGAGCAGTACTTC. Its translation: CASSQKRGINYEQYF.

V gene TRBV3-1 (or the pseudogene TRBV3-2) combines with J gene TRBJ1-1, with 7 bases lining up with TRBD1. Germline CDR1 reads LGHDT; CDR2 reads YNNKEL (reference sequence). This CDR3 comprises 16 residues. Trimming at V came to 2 bases and at J to 4 bases, leaving 10 bases not matched to a gene. CDR3 nucleotide sequence: TGTGCCAGCAGCCAACCGGGACAGTACTATCCCACTGAAGCTTTCTTT. Encoded protein: CASSQPGQYYPTEAFF.

This clone appeared many times. Other DNA sequences from this sample encode an identical CDR3 as well. This rearrangement joins TRBV6-5 to TRBJ1-2; possible D gene TRBD1, 5 bases. Germline-derived CDR1 and CDR2 are MNHEY and SVGAGI. The CDR3 covers 12 residues. V lost 7 bases, J lost 4 bases, and 10 bases lay in between. The CDR3 is CASNSGLYGYTF. CDR3 sequence (DNA): TGTGCCAGCAATTCAGGGCTCTATGGCTACACCTTC.

This clone was counted a few times. The chain couples TRBV11-3 to TRBJ2-1, with D maybe TRBD2 (5 bases). The CDR3 spans 17 residues. Per the germline V gene, CDR1 is SGHNT and CDR2 is YENEEA. V was trimmed by 6 bases and J by 1 base, leaving 19 bases between them. For the CDR3, the DNA is TGTGCCAGCAGAGATAGGACGGGGTCCCAATCCTACAATGAGCAGTTCTTC. Translation: CASRDRTGSQSYNEQFF.

This clone was detected only a few times. The chain combines TRBV5-1 with TRBJ1-5; tentatively, D is TRBD1 (6 bases). The germline V gene has CDR1 SGHRS and CDR2 YFSETQ. The CDR3 length is 13 residues. V lost 0 bases and J lost 7, with 8 bases in between. The CDR3 DNA reads TGCGCCAGCAGCTTGGAACAGGGCCAGCCCCAGCATTTT. Protein: CASSLEQGQPQHF. Looking up the rest from reference TRBV5-1 and TRBJ1-5 gives the full variable domain: KAGVTQTPRYLIKTRGQQVTLSCSPISGHRSVSWYQQTPGQGLQFLFEYFSETQRNKGNFPGRFSGRQFSNSRSEMNVSTLELGDSALYLCASSLEQGQPQHFGDGTRLSIL.

This rearrangement joins TRBV19 to TRBJ2-2, with D tentatively TRBD1 (6 bases). The V and J ends lost 7 bases and 1 base respectively, with 13 bases between them. Per the germline V gene, CDR1 is LNHDA and CDR2 is SQIVND (reference sequence). The CDR3 totals 15 residues. CDR3 sequence: CASTFRGLNTGELFF. CDR3 sequence (DNA): TGTGCCAGTACCTTCAGGGGTTTGAACACCGGGGAGCTGTTTTTT.

The chain couples TRBV18 to TRBJ1-2; D gene uncertain. The CDR3 spans 13 residues. Germline assignment: CDR1 KGHSH and CDR2 LQKENI. V was shortened by 10 bases and J by 7 bases, with 19 bases between the two germline ends. The CDR3 spells CATLKEGIAGYTF. For the CDR3, the DNA is TGTGCCACCCTTAAGGAAGGAATAGCTGGCTACACCTTC.